These 7 T cell receptor beta chains were all obtained from the same sample, sequenced in a study of T cell responses to AZD1222 COVID-19 vaccine. The data were produced by immunoSEQ multiplex PCR, yet TCRdb's version contains in-frame clones alone and is incomplete. The sample consists of under 200,000 clones, approximately 90% of them appearing once. Sample: peripheral blood, taken 28 days after the second AZD1222 dose. Receptors were obtained from an adult who received the AZD1222 COVID-19 vaccine.

The chain joins TRBV7-2 to TRBJ2-7; 8 bases are a match to TRBD1. Germline lookup yields CDR1 SGHTA and CDR2 FQGNSA. V gave up 1 base and J gave up 6 bases; unmatched junction bases: 11. The CDR3 is made up of 16 amino acids. The CDR3 is CASSLVRQGQVGEQYF. CDR3 DNA: TGTGCCAGCAGCTTAGTCAGACAGGGACAGGTTGGCGAGCAGTACTTC. The full variable domain, its missing parts supplied by reference TRBV7-2 and TRBJ2-7, is GAGVSQSPSNKVTEKGKDVELRCDPISGHTALYWYRQSLGQGLEFLIYFQGNSAPDKSGLPSDRFSAERTGGSVSTLTIQRTQQEDSAVYLCASSLVRQGQVGEQYFGPGTRLTVT.

V is TRBV19 and J is TRBJ2-1, with D uncertain. Trimming shortened V by 6 bases and J by 3 bases, and 9 bases separated the two germline ends. Per germline, CDR1 LNHDA and CDR2 SQIVND (reference sequence). This CDR3 has 13 amino acids. The CDR3 reads CASRSLSYNEQFF. The DNA for the CDR3 is TGTGCCAGTAGAAGCTTAAGCTACAATGAGCAGTTCTTC.

This chain uses TRBV24-1 with TRBJ1-4; 7 nucleotides align to TRBD1. Germline trimming cut 4 bases from V and 14 bases from J; bases unmatched to any gene: 15. This CDR3 spans 15 amino acids. The V gene's germline CDR1 is KGHDR and CDR2 SFDVKD. The CDR3 here is CATSDLDREILPLFF. DNA for the CDR3: TGTGCCACCAGTGACTTAGACAGGGAAATCCTCCCCCTGTTTTTT.

The chain is built from TRBV25-1 and TRBJ1-2; D remains unclear. This CDR3 has 11 residues. Germline lookup yields CDR1 MGHDK and CDR2 SYGVNS. The V and J ends lost 6 bases and 8 bases respectively, with 10 bases between them. In DNA, the CDR3 is TGTGCCAGCAGGAATACGGGAGGCTACACCTTC. Its protein is CASRNTGGYTF.

The chain is built from TRBV18 and TRBJ2-5; TRBD2 is a possible D gene (5 bases). CDR1 and CDR2 (germline): KGHSH, LQKENI. The CDR3 runs 12 residues. V lost 2 bases and J 5 bases, leaving 6 bases between the germline ends. This CDR3 reads CASSPGGETQYF. The CDR3 bases are TGTGCCAGCTCACCAGGCGGGGAGACCCAGTACTTC. Full variable domain (remainder filled in from reference TRBV18 and TRBJ2-5): NAGVMQNPRHLVRRRGQEARLRCSPMKGHSHVYWYRQLPEEGLKFMVYLQKENIIDESGMPKERFSAEFPKEGPSILRIQQVVRGDSAAYFCASSPGGETQYFGPGTRLLVL.

This chain uses TRBV2 with TRBJ2-7; perhaps D is TRBD1 or TRBD2 (7 bases each). The CDR3 extends over 16 amino acids. Germline V gene lookup returns CDR1 SNHLY and CDR2 FYNNEI. The ends were cut back, 3 bases at V and 2 bases at J, with 17 bases in the middle. The CDR3 is CASSDQGGHWTYEQYF. CDR3 coding DNA: TGTGCCAGCAGTGACCAGGGGGGGCACTGGACCTACGAGCAGTACTTC.

V is TRBV11-3 and J is TRBJ2-7, with 11 bases fitting TRBD1. This CDR3 has 15 amino acids. The germline V gene encodes CDR1 SGHNT and CDR2 YENEEA. Unmatched junction bases numbered 0, after V lost 0 bases and J lost 2 bases. The CDR3 coding sequence is TGTGCCAGCAGCTTAGAGGGACAGGGGGCCTACGAGCAGTACTTC. It is translated as CASSLEGQGAYEQYF.